The rows below give T cell receptor beta chains drawn from one sample of a study of shared clonotypes between healthy human individuals. Produced via immunoSEQ multiplex PCR; TCRdb's table is partial and in-frame only. The sample lists approximately 2.5 million clones, over 85% occurring once. The specimen sequenced was naive CD4+ T cells sorted from blood. The receptors shown here come from a man aged 18 to 35 in good health. Each CDR3 is given with its conserved first and last residue. D genes are given only for firm matches.

D | length | J | V | CDR3 | DNA
- | 15 | TRBJ1-5 | TRBV6-5 | CASSPLGTGNQPQHF | TGTGCCAGCAGTCCCTTAGGGACGGGGAATCAGCCCCAGCATTTT
- | 14 | TRBJ2-3 | TRBV2 | CASSEGTKKGTQYF | TGTGCCAGCAGTGAAGGGACGAAAAAGGGAACGCAGTATTTT
TRBD2 | 16 | TRBJ2-1 | TRBV18 | CASSHATSTSGNEQFF | TGTGCCAGCTCCCACGCTACCTCGACTAGCGGGAATGAGCAGTTCTTC
- | 14 | TRBJ1-1 | TRBV15 | CATSRNIKGGEAFF | TGTGCCACCAGCAGAAATATTAAGGGAGGTGAAGCTTTCTTT
TRBD1 | 15 | TRBJ2-2 | TRBV5-1 | CASSLPTGLTGELFF | TGCGCCAGCAGCTTGCCGACAGGGCTCACCGGGGAGCTGTTTTTT
- | 14 | TRBJ1-1 | TRBV30 | CAWSGFTSNTEAFF | TGTGCCTGGAGTGGGTTTACCTCGAACACTGAAGCTTTCTTT
TRBD2 | 15 | TRBJ2-1 | TRBV19 | CASSIGGLALSEQFF | TGTGCCAGTAGTATAGGAGGACTAGCCTTGAGTGAGCAGTTCTTC
- | 13 | TRBJ2-7 | TRBV29-1 | CSAGGGRMVEQYF | TGCAGCGCTGGTGGGGGGCGCATGGTCGAGCAGTACTTC
TRBD1 | 14 | TRBJ2-7 | TRBV5-1 | CASSLADRGFEQYF | TGCGCCAGCAGCTTGGCCGACAGGGGATTCGAGCAGTACTTC
- | 16 | TRBJ2-1 | TRBV4-3 | CASSQDGPGMYNEQFF | TGCGCCAGCAGCCAAGACGGGCCAGGGATGTACAATGAGCAGTTCTTC